This T cell receptor (beta chain) was sequenced for a study of blood T cell repertoires in COVID-19. Data came from immunoSEQ multiplex PCR; TCRdb stores just in-frame clones and leaves some out. The sample gives around 360,000 clones, roughly 86% of which show up once; about 10% is in the top ten. The V gene's germline CDR1 is LGHDT and CDR2 YNNKEL (reference sequence). The CDR3 spans 17 residues. Losses at the gene ends were 0 bases for V and 8 bases for J; bases not matched to a gene: 12. This rearrangement joins TRBV3-1 (or the pseudogene TRBV3-2) to TRBJ2-1; TRBD2 matches at 8 bases. The clonotype comes from a woman aged 30 to 39 with COVID-19, enrolled during active disease. Sequenced: peripheral blood. The CDR3, as DNA: TGTGCCAGCAGCCAAGATATTACTAGCGGCAAAGACTATGAGCAGTTCTTC. It specifies CASSQDITSGKDYEQFF.